The 17 T cell receptor beta chains below come from one sample, sequenced in a study of blood T cell repertoires in COVID-19. Measured with immunoSEQ multiplex PCR; TCRdb has only the in-frame clones, and not every one. The sample holds 45,000 or so clones, roughly 88% seen once. Sample: peripheral blood. All receptors come from a woman aged 60 to 75 with acute or convalescent COVID-19.

V usage is TRBV7-9 and J usage is TRBJ1-2; D remains ambiguous. Germline CDR1 reads SEHNR; CDR2 reads FQNEAQ (reference sequence). Trimming stripped 1 base from V and 5 bases from J, with 8 bases between. This CDR3 comprises 13 residues. As DNA, the CDR3 is TGTGCCAGCAGCTTAGACAGCATTTATGGCTACACCTTC. Translating gives CASSLDSIYGYTF.

This chain joins TRBV7-3 and TRBJ2-5; TRBD2 aligns across 8 bases. Germline V gene lookup returns CDR1 SGHTA and CDR2 FQGTGA. The junction had 7 bases not matched to a gene; V was cut back by 4 bases and J by 9 bases. The CDR3 is 13 residues long. CDR3 DNA sequence: TGTGCCAGCAGCTCCTTGCACGGGGGGGCCCAGTACTTC. Amino acid sequence: CASSSLHGGAQYF.

This chain links TRBV6-1 with TRBJ2-3; D may be TRBD1 (6 bases). The germline V gene encodes CDR1 MNHNS and CDR2 SASEGT. The CDR3 extends over 15 amino acids. The ends were cut back, 3 bases at V and 2 bases at J, with 12 bases in the middle. The DNA for the CDR3 is TGTGCCAGCAGTGATAGGGGACATACCACAGATACGCAGTATTTT. As protein: CASSDRGHTTDTQYF.

The gene calls are TRBV5-1 and TRBJ1-1, with D hard to call. The CDR3 is made up of 14 amino acids. V was trimmed by 4 bases and J by 6 bases, leaving 16 bases between them. Germline V gene lookup returns CDR1 SGHRS and CDR2 YFSETQ. CDR3 loop: CASSGGPYLAEAFF. In DNA form, the CDR3 reads TGCGCCAGCAGCGGAGGGCCGTACCTCGCTGAAGCTTTCTTT.

This clone was picked up a small number of times. The chain uses TRBV5-4 and TRBJ1-6; D is possibly TRBD1 (5 bases). The CDR3 sequence is 14 residues long. V lost 4 bases and J lost 6, with 11 bases in between. Germline V gene sequence: CDR1 SGHNT, CDR2 YYREEE (reference sequence). The DNA of the CDR3 is TGTGCCAGCAGCGCCAGGGATCGTAATTCACCCCTCCACTTT. Amino acid sequence: CASSARDRNSPLHF.

This rearrangement joins TRBV5-1 to TRBJ1-1, with TRBD1 identical over 7 bases. CDR3 length equals 14 residues. Germline trimming cut 3 bases from V and 1 base from J; bases unmatched to any gene: 3. The germline CDR1 and CDR2 sequences are SGHRS and YFSETQ. CDR3 DNA sequence: TGCGCCAGCAGCTCGACAGGGCCGAACACTGAAGCTTTCTTT. Protein product: CASSSTGPNTEAFF.

The V and J genes are TRBV19 and TRBJ2-2; no clear D. Germline lookup yields CDR1 LNHDA and CDR2 SQIVND (reference sequence). V was trimmed by 3 bases and J by 5 bases, leaving 4 bases between them. There are 12 residues in the CDR3. CDR3: CASSIVTGELFF. In DNA form, the CDR3 reads TGTGCCAGTAGTATCGTAACCGGGGAGCTGTTTTTT.

The chain recombines TRBV5-1 with TRBJ2-3; 9 nucleotides agree with TRBD2. The junction had 9 bases not matched to a gene; V was cut back by 0 bases and J by 4 bases. Germline V gene lookup returns CDR1 SGHRS and CDR2 YFSETQ. The CDR3 spans 17 residues. CDR3 sequence: CASSLVLAGGPPDTQYF. The CDR3 DNA reads TGCGCCAGCAGCTTGGTTCTTGCGGGGGGGCCCCCAGATACGCAGTATTTT.

The chain is built from TRBV30 and TRBJ1-6, with a tentative D call TRBD1 (6 bases). V was clipped by 3 bases and J by 0 bases, with 12 bases between them. The CDR3 runs 16 residues. The germline CDR1 and CDR2 sequences are GTSNPN and SVGIG (reference sequence). CDR3 coding DNA: TGTGCCTGGAGGCTTACAGGGAGCTCCTATAATTCACCCCTCCACTTT. Translation gives CAWRLTGSSYNSPLHF.

The CDR3 protein is CASRQGSGGDTQYF. The CDR3 coding sequence is TGTGCCAGCAGACAGGGGTCGGGGGGAGATACGCAGTATTTT. V gene TRBV19 combines with J gene TRBJ2-3, with a possible D match to TRBD1 (8 bases). The CDR3 contains 14 residues. From germline, CDR1 is LNHDA and CDR2 SQIVND (reference sequence). V lost 9 bases and J lost 5, with 18 bases in between.

The rearrangement joins TRBV2 to TRBJ2-1; D ambiguous. V shed 0 bases and J shed 4 bases, with 10 bases lying between them. Per germline, CDR1 SNHLY and CDR2 FYNNEI. CDR3 length: 15 residues. The CDR3 region has the DNA TGTGCCAGCAGTGAAGCAAATACACATTACAATGAGCAGTTCTTC. This codes for CASSEANTHYNEQFF.

Only one count was recorded for this clone. This chain links TRBV19 with TRBJ1-6, with 7 bases identical to TRBD1. This CDR3 spans 15 amino acids. Germline trimming cut 4 bases from V and 6 bases from J; bases unmatched to any gene: 6. Per the germline V gene, CDR1 is LNHDA and CDR2 is SQIVND (reference sequence). The CDR3 here is CASSTTYRGNSPLHF. The CDR3 coding sequence is TGTGCCAGTAGTACTACATACAGGGGTAATTCACCCCTCCACTTT.

This clone has more than one count but fewer than ten. The genes are TRBV27 and TRBJ2-7; possibly TRBD1 for D (5 bases). Germline CDR1 and CDR2: MNHEY and SMNVEV (reference sequence). V lost 0 bases to trimming and J lost 3 bases, with 12 bases between them. The CDR3 has 15 residues. CDR3 DNA sequence: TGTGCCAGCAGTTTATCTAATCCAGGGTTCTACGAGCAGTACTTC. It translates to CASSLSNPGFYEQYF.

This chain links TRBV10-3 with TRBJ1-4; no definite D call. Per germline, CDR1 ENHRY and CDR2 SYGVKD. Trimming removed 8 bases from V and 8 bases from J, with 15 bases in between. This CDR3 has 13 amino acids. Here the CDR3 reads CAISDIREEKLFF. The CDR3 nucleotides are TGTGCCATCTCAGACATCCGGGAGGAAAAACTGTTTTTT.

This chain links TRBV25-1 with TRBJ2-1, with 7 bases matching TRBD1. The CDR3 has 16 residues. Trimming took 6 bases from V and 3 from J; bases not matched to a gene: 11. CDR1 and CDR2 (germline): MGHDK, SYGVNS. CDR3: CASRPFTGVNYNEQFF. The CDR3 nucleotides read TGTGCCAGCAGACCCTTTACAGGGGTTAACTACAATGAGCAGTTCTTC. Combining the CDR3 with reference TRBV25-1 and TRBJ2-1 gives the whole variable domain EADIYQTPRYLVIGTGKKITLECSQTMGHDKMYWYQQDPGMELHLIHYSYGVNSTEKGDLSSESTVSRIRTEHFPLTLESARPSHTSQYLCASRPFTGVNYNEQFFGPGTRLTVL.

The J gene is TRBJ1-5, the V gene TRBV6-5, with 7 bases matching TRBD1. Trimming at V came to 5 bases and at J to 3 bases, leaving 7 bases not matched to a gene. The germline V gene encodes CDR1 MNHEY and CDR2 SVGAGI. CDR3 length equals 15 residues. The CDR3 sequence is CASSRGTVDNQPQHF. In DNA, the CDR3 is TGTGCCAGCAGTCGCGGGACAGTCGACAATCAGCCCCAGCATTTT.

CDR3 sequence reads: CASSLGTGVYGYTF. In nucleotides, the CDR3 is TGTGCCAGCAGCTTGGGGACAGGCGTTTATGGCTACACCTTC. The chain has TRBV5-6 and TRBJ1-2; 7 positions match TRBD1. Germline CDR1 reads SGHDT; CDR2 reads YYEEEE. This CDR3 comprises 14 residues. The V and J ends lost 0 bases and 5 bases, in that order; junction bases with no gene match: 4. The full variable domain, completed using reference TRBV5-6 and TRBJ1-2, is DAGVTQSPTHLIKTRGQQVTLRCSPKSGHDTVSWYQQALGQGPQFIFQYYEEEERQRGNFPDRFSGHQFPNYSSELNVNALLLGDSALYLCASSLGTGVYGYTFGSGTRLTVV.